This T cell receptor beta chain was recovered during a study of human T cells and chemical hapten exposure. The wider study: Patch tests applied 0.01% DPC to the upper back, read at 6 days. Small discrepancies in pooled library volume mainly accounted for the varying TCR yields per sample.

Regarding the study as a whole: Having alopecia, the donors may differ immunologically from healthy people. DPC sensitization produced no change in TCRs with frequency above 1 in 1000.

TCRdb independently ran MiXCR on the RACE reads; one entry per CDR3 protein. Here the sample spans over 70,000 distinct CDR3 sequences, approximately 10% being singletons. V lost 0 bases, J lost 1 base, and 18 bases lay in between. Germline-derived CDR1 and CDR2 are MNHEY and SVGEGT. The CDR3 contains 18 residues. This clonotype was detected a few times. Its target is not known. As to time point: patch test 2, 6 weeks after DPC sensitization. Treatment defined: therapeutic diphenylcyclopropenone sensitization with weekly scalp DPC. The origin of this receptor is a man younger than 30 with alopecia areata. Some clones in this sample may be carry-over from other donors' samples. The chain links TRBV6-2 or TRBV6-3 to TRBJ1-1, with no clear D. This specimen was whole blood, taken in connection with sensitization to the hapten diphenylcyclopropenone (DPC). For the CDR3, the DNA is TGTGCCAGCAGTTACTCGATCAAGAGTACAACAAGGAACACTGAAGCTTTCTTT. It codes for CASSYSIKSTTRNTEAFF.